Listed below are T cell receptor beta chains from one sample, sequenced in a study of T cell responses to AZD1222 COVID-19 vaccine. This table comes from immunoSEQ multiplex PCR, and its TCRdb copy is limited to in-frame clones, with some not included. This table holds 45,000 to 55,000 clones, under 90% found once. Here the sequenced sample was peripheral blood, taken on day 0 of AZD1222 vaccination. These receptors all come from an adult in good health. Each CDR3 is given with its conserved first and last residue. The D gene is left open where the match is weak. Clone size appears in some rows only: once, few, many, or a class for an expanded clone.

NA	TRBV27	TRBD2	TRBJ2-7	CASSPRLAGGGEQYF	TGTGCCAGCAGTCCCAGACTAGCGGGAGGGGGTGAGCAGTACTTC
NA	TRBV25-1	NA	TRBJ1-5	CASREGGSNQPQHF	TGTGCCAGCAGGGAGGGTGGAAGCAATCAGCCCCAGCATTTT
NA	TRBV5-1	TRBD2	TRBJ2-3	CASSLGLAADTQYF	TGCGCCAGCAGCCTGGGACTAGCGGCAGATACGCAGTATTTT
NA	TRBV27	NA	TRBJ2-3	CASSLSYFNTDTQYF	TGTGCCAGCAGTTTAAGTTACTTTAACACAGATACGCAGTATTTT
few	TRBV7-9	NA	TRBJ2-1	CASSPDSNEQFF	TGTGCCAGCAGCCCTGACAGCAATGAGCAGTTCTTC
NA	TRBV9	NA	TRBJ1-5	CASSVGPDQPQHF	TGTGCCAGCAGCGTAGGCCCAGATCAGCCCCAGCATTTT
NA	TRBV6-5	TRBD2	TRBJ2-7	CAILPGLQYEQYF	TGTGCCATTTTACCGGGACTACAGTACGAGCAGTACTTC
once	TRBV28	NA	TRBJ1-1	CASNSQGSNTEAFF	TGTGCCAGCAACTCACAGGGTTCGAACACTGAAGCTTTCTTT
once	TRBV30	NA	TRBJ1-5	CAWAVLGGAGNQPQHF	TGTGCCTGGGCCGTACTTGGGGGGGCGGGCAATCAGCCCCAGCATTTT
NA	TRBV19	NA	TRBJ1-5	CASSLKGGLDNQPQHF	TGTGCCAGTAGTTTAAAGGGGGGGCTTGACAATCAGCCCCAGCATTTT
NA	TRBV7-2	NA	TRBJ2-3	CASSLDKAGSDTQYF	TGTGCCAGCAGCTTAGATAAGGCTGGGTCGGATACGCAGTATTTT
NA	TRBV18	NA	TRBJ1-2	CASSPDRRGGYTF	TGTGCCAGCTCACCAGACAGGCGGGGTGGCTACACCTTC
NA	TRBV5-1	TRBD1	TRBJ1-1	CASSADRDTEAFF	TGCGCCAGCAGCGCTGACAGGGACACTGAAGCTTTCTTT
few	TRBV18	NA	TRBJ1-6	CASSPGGLKNSPLHF	TGTGCCAGCTCACCAGGGGGGCTAAAAAATTCACCCCTCCACTTT
few	TRBV5-1	NA	TRBJ2-7	CASSLAWDEQYF	TGCGCCAGCAGCTTGGCTTGGGACGAGCAGTACTTC
NA	TRBV14	NA	TRBJ1-2	CASSPLSGINYGYTF	TGTGCCAGCAGCCCCTTATCCGGAATTAACTATGGCTACACCTTC
NA	TRBV24-1	NA	TRBJ1-2	CATSDSDVAFSNYGYTF	TGTGCCACCAGTGATTCCGACGTCGCCTTTTCTAACTATGGCTACACCTTC
NA	TRBV3-1/TRBV3-2	TRBD2	TRBJ2-2	CASSQNSGGHTGELFF	TGTGCCAGCAGCCAGAATAGCGGGGGGCACACCGGGGAGCTGTTTTTT
NA	TRBV18	NA	TRBJ2-1	CASSPTGTFNEQFF	TGTGCCAGCTCACCTACCGGGACGTTCAATGAGCAGTTCTTC
NA	TRBV6-1	TRBD2	TRBJ2-5	CASSERAGAGGETQYF	TGTGCCAGCAGTGAACGGGCGGGAGCTGGGGGGGAGACCCAGTACTTC
NA	TRBV29-1	TRBD1	TRBJ1-2	CSAGTEYYGYTF	TGCAGCGCTGGGACAGAGTACTATGGCTACACCTTC
NA	TRBV7-9	NA	TRBJ2-4	CASSLGDLAKNIQYF	TGTGCCAGCAGCTTAGGGGACTTAGCCAAAAACATTCAGTACTTC
NA	TRBV6-5	NA	TRBJ1-4	CASSRSNEKLFF	TGTGCCAGCAGCCGCAGTAATGAAAAACTGTTTTTT
NA	TRBV6-5	NA	TRBJ1-2	CASSYSTPALNYGYTF	TGTGCCAGCAGTTACTCGACGCCAGCACTTAACTATGGCTACACCTTC
few	TRBV2	NA	TRBJ1-2	CASRQGLGYTF	TGTGCCAGCAGGCAGGGGTTGGGCTACACCTTC
NA	TRBV27	NA	TRBJ2-5	CASRPDTTWTTQYF	TGTGCCAGCAGACCCGACACGACGTGGACGACCCAGTACTTC
NA	TRBV25-1	NA	TRBJ1-2	CASSGSSNYGYTF	TGTGCCAGCAGTGGGAGTTCTAACTATGGCTACACCTTC
few	TRBV6-5	NA	TRBJ2-3	CASSYSNIGRTQYF	TGTGCCAGCAGTTACTCGAACATCGGACGCACGCAGTATTTT
NA	TRBV7-9	NA	TRBJ2-1	CASSLPGVGNEQFF	TGTGCCAGCAGCTTACCAGGGGTAGGGAATGAGCAGTTCTTC
NA	TRBV7-6	NA	TRBJ2-1	CASSLASGYEQFF	TGTGCCAGCAGCTTAGCATCCGGGTATGAGCAGTTCTTC
few	TRBV2	TRBD2	TRBJ2-1	CASSEARAGGYNEQFF	TGTGCCAGCAGTGAAGCGAGGGCGGGGGGCTACAATGAGCAGTTCTTC
NA	TRBV5-4	TRBD1	TRBJ2-6	CASSLPQGAGANVLTF	TGTGCCAGCAGCTTGCCTCAGGGGGCTGGGGCCAACGTCCTGACTTTC
NA	TRBV7-2	NA	TRBJ1-2	CASRGALRGGNYGYTF	TGTGCCAGCAGAGGGGCCCTGCGGGGAGGAAACTATGGCTACACCTTC
NA	TRBV21-1	NA	TRBJ1-2	CASSKNSSGQKDYGYTF	TGTGCCAGCAGCAAAAATTCCTCGGGACAGAAGGACTATGGCTACACCTTC
few	TRBV4-1	NA	TRBJ1-4	CASSQDAQGREKLFF	TGCGCCAGCAGCCAAGATGCACAGGGCCGAGAAAAACTGTTTTTT
NA	TRBV4-1	NA	TRBJ2-7	CASSQVLEDYEQYF	TGCGCCAGCAGCCAAGTCCTAGAGGACTACGAGCAGTACTTC
NA	TRBV6-6	TRBD1	TRBJ1-1	CASSTGTENTEAFF	TGTGCCAGCAGTACCGGGACAGAGAACACTGAAGCTTTCTTT
NA	TRBV4-2	TRBD1	TRBJ1-2	CASSQVGGGDGYTF	TGTGCCAGCAGCCAAGTAGGAGGGGGCGACGGCTACACCTTC
NA	TRBV18	NA	TRBJ2-6	CASSPLQGPGANVLTF	TGTGCCAGCTCACCACTACAGGGCCCTGGGGCCAACGTCCTGACTTTC
NA	TRBV27	TRBD1	TRBJ2-5	CASSSGTESPVETQYF	TGTGCCAGCAGTTCCGGGACAGAGTCTCCAGTCGAGACCCAGTACTTC
NA	TRBV7-8	NA	TRBJ2-7	CASSPTGGAGEQYF	TGTGCCAGCAGCCCAACGGGGGGCGCGGGTGAGCAGTACTTC
NA	TRBV19	NA	TRBJ2-3	CASSQTGSTDTQYF	TGTGCCAGTAGCCAGACGGGTAGCACAGATACGCAGTATTTT
NA	TRBV18	NA	TRBJ2-7	CASSRPGTSYEQYF	TGTGCCAGCTCCCGGCCAGGTACATCCTACGAGCAGTACTTC
NA	TRBV7-6	TRBD1	TRBJ2-6	CASSLTGGISGANVLTF	TGTGCCAGCAGCCTTACAGGGGGAATTTCTGGGGCCAACGTCCTGACTTTC
few	TRBV27	TRBD1	TRBJ2-7	CASSLQGSSFYEQYF	TGTGCCAGCAGTCTACAGGGGTCATCATTCTACGAGCAGTACTTC